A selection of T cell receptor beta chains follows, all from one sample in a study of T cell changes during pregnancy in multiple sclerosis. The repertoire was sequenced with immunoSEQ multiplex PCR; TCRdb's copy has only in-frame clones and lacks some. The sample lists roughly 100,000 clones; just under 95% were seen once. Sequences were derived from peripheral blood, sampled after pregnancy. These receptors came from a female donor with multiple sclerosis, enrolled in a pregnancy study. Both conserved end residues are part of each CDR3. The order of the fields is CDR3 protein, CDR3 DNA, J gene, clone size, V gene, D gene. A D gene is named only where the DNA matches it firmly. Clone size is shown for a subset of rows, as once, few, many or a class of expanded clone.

CDR3aa: CASSSTGQVSYEQYF
CDR3nt: TGCGCCAGCAGCTCCACGGGACAGGTCTCCTACGAGCAGTACTTC
j_gene: TRBJ2-7
abundance: .
v_gene: TRBV5-1
d_gene: TRBD1

CDR3aa: CATSRDPQIYNEQFF
CDR3nt: TGTGCCACCAGCAGAGATCCCCAAATTTACAATGAGCAGTTCTTC
j_gene: TRBJ2-1
abundance: .
v_gene: TRBV15
d_gene: .

CDR3aa: CASSLGAGFRPQHF
CDR3nt: TGTGCCAGCAGTTTAGGGGCAGGGTTTCGGCCCCAGCATTTT
j_gene: TRBJ1-5
abundance: .
v_gene: TRBV27
d_gene: .

CDR3aa: CASSQPPGLTKNIQYF
CDR3nt: TGTGCCAGCAGCCAACCGCCGGGACTGACGAAAAACATTCAGTACTTC
j_gene: TRBJ2-4
abundance: .
v_gene: TRBV4-2
d_gene: .

CDR3aa: CASSQAASQANYGYTF
CDR3nt: TGCGCCAGCAGCCAAGCCGCATCCCAGGCTAACTATGGCTACACCTTC
j_gene: TRBJ1-2
abundance: few
v_gene: TRBV4-1
d_gene: .

CDR3aa: CASSQGTGFYEQYF
CDR3nt: TGTGCCAGCAGCCAGGGGACCGGTTTTTACGAGCAGTACTTC
j_gene: TRBJ2-7
abundance: .
v_gene: TRBV5-6
d_gene: .

CDR3aa: CASSRQVMNTEAFF
CDR3nt: TGTGCCAGCAGTAGACAGGTTATGAACACTGAAGCTTTCTTT
j_gene: TRBJ1-1
abundance: once
v_gene: TRBV6-5
d_gene: .

CDR3aa: CASSPGQGQTSEAFF
CDR3nt: TGTGCCAGTAGTCCGGGACAGGGACAGACTTCTGAAGCTTTCTTT
j_gene: TRBJ1-1
abundance: .
v_gene: TRBV19
d_gene: TRBD1

CDR3aa: CASSEGYTFYNEQFF
CDR3nt: TGTGCCAGCAGCGAAGGGTACACCTTTTACAATGAGCAGTTCTTC
j_gene: TRBJ2-1
abundance: .
v_gene: TRBV6-1
d_gene: .

CDR3aa: CASSQGRDRPGGYTF
CDR3nt: TGTGCCAGCAGCCAAGGACGGGATCGGCCTGGAGGCTACACCTTC
j_gene: TRBJ1-2
abundance: once
v_gene: TRBV4-2
d_gene: .

CDR3aa: CASSPGQGINQPQHF
CDR3nt: TGTGCCAGCAGTCCTGGACAGGGGATCAATCAGCCCCAGCATTTT
j_gene: TRBJ1-5
abundance: once
v_gene: TRBV5-4
d_gene: TRBD1

CDR3aa: CASSIPAGGNTGELFF
CDR3nt: TGTGCCAGTAGTATTCCCGCGGGAGGGAACACCGGGGAGCTGTTTTTT
j_gene: TRBJ2-2
abundance: .
v_gene: TRBV19
d_gene: TRBD2

CDR3aa: CASSPETGHGYTF
CDR3nt: TGTGCCAGCTCACCAGAGACAGGTCATGGCTACACCTTC
j_gene: TRBJ1-2
abundance: once
v_gene: TRBV18
d_gene: .

CDR3aa: CASRDRGNEQYF
CDR3nt: TGTGCCAGCCGGGACAGGGGTAACGAGCAGTACTTC
j_gene: TRBJ2-7
abundance: .
v_gene: TRBV6-5
d_gene: TRBD1

CDR3aa: CASSSPLAEGYEQYF
CDR3nt: TGTGCCAGCAGCTCCCCACTAGCGGAGGGATACGAGCAGTACTTC
j_gene: TRBJ2-7
abundance: .
v_gene: TRBV7-9
d_gene: TRBD2

CDR3aa: CASRETGFGDTGELFF
CDR3nt: TGTGCCAGCAGAGAAACAGGGTTCGGGGACACCGGGGAGCTGTTTTTT
j_gene: TRBJ2-2
abundance: .
v_gene: TRBV2
d_gene: .

CDR3aa: CASSLLGVQGYTF
CDR3nt: TGTGCCAGCAGCTTATTAGGGGTCCAGGGCTACACCTTC
j_gene: TRBJ1-2
abundance: .
v_gene: TRBV7-2
d_gene: .

CDR3aa: CASSLGTGGNQPQHF
CDR3nt: TGTGCCAGCTCACTCGGGACAGGGGGCAATCAGCCCCAGCATTTT
j_gene: TRBJ1-5
abundance: .
v_gene: TRBV18
d_gene: TRBD1

CDR3aa: CASSLGGGEQFF
CDR3nt: TGTGCCAGCAGCTTGGGGGGGGGTGAGCAGTTCTTC
j_gene: TRBJ2-1
abundance: .
v_gene: TRBV7-2
d_gene: TRBD2

CDR3aa: CASSLVQHPSGNTIYF
CDR3nt: TGTGCCAGCAGCTTAGTACAGCACCCCTCTGGAAACACCATATATTTT
j_gene: TRBJ1-3
abundance: .
v_gene: TRBV7-9
d_gene: .

CDR3aa: CAWSMGHGDQPQHF
CDR3nt: TGTGCCTGGAGTATGGGGCACGGTGATCAGCCCCAGCATTTT
j_gene: TRBJ1-5
abundance: .
v_gene: TRBV30
d_gene: .

CDR3aa: CASSRGQGPNQPQHF
CDR3nt: TGTGCCAGCAGTAGGGGACAAGGTCCTAATCAGCCCCAGCATTTT
j_gene: TRBJ1-5
abundance: .
v_gene: TRBV6-1
d_gene: .

CDR3aa: CASSAISGLINEQFF
CDR3nt: TGTGCCAGCTCAGCAATCTCGGGTTTGATCAATGAGCAGTTCTTC
j_gene: TRBJ2-1
abundance: once
v_gene: TRBV18
d_gene: .

CDR3aa: CASSEWTSGETQYF
CDR3nt: TGTGCCAGCAGCGAATGGACTAGCGGCGAGACCCAGTACTTC
j_gene: TRBJ2-5
abundance: .
v_gene: TRBV4-2
d_gene: TRBD2